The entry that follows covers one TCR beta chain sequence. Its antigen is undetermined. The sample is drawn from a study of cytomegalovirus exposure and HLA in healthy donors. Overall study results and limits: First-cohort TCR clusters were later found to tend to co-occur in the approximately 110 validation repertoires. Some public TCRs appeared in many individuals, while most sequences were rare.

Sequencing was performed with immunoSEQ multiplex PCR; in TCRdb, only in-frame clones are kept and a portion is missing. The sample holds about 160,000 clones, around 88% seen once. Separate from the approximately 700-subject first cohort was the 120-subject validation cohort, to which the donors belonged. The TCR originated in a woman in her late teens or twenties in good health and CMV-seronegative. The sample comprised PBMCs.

The CDR3 nucleotides read TGCAGCGTTGTTTCGGCGAACACCGGGGAGCTGTTTTTT. It is translated as CSVVSANTGELFF. This chain connects TRBV29-1 to TRBJ2-2, with D hard to call. The V and J ends lost 4 bases and 0 bases respectively, with 6 bases between them. Germline V lookup: CDR1 SQVTM, CDR2 ANQGSEA. The CDR3 loop spans 13 amino acids.